The 27 T cell receptor beta chains listed next were all sequenced from one sample in a study of beta chain features in type 1 diabetes. The investigators reverse transcribed all of the isolated RNA, so they sequenced expressed TCRB transcripts. Only in-frame clones appear in the TCRdb table, and some are missing; sequencing was by immunoSEQ multiplex PCR. The sample includes 310,000 or so clones, roughly 9.6% of them seen just once. The sequenced material came from naive CD4+ T cells from blood. Receptor source: a woman in her 30s in good health.

This clone was seen a handful of times. CDR3 coding DNA: TGCAGCGTTGAAAGACAGCCGAACACTGAAGCTTTCTTT. Translated, it gives CSVERQPNTEAFF. The V call is TRBV29-1, the J call TRBJ1-1, with D possibly TRBD1 on 5 matching bases. The CDR3 loop spans 13 amino acids. V gave up 2 bases and J gave up 1 base, with 8 bases separating them. Germline V gives CDR1 SQVTM, CDR2 ANQGSEA.

This clone showed up just a few times. The chain carries TRBV25-1 and TRBJ1-2; 8 nucleotides align to TRBD1. The ends lost 4 bases at V and 0 bases at J; junction bases unmatched: 4. Germline CDR1 reads MGHDK; CDR2 reads SYGVNS. CDR3 length: 15 residues. The CDR3 reads CASSGRTGTNYGYTF. The CDR3 nucleotides read TGTGCCAGCAGTGGACGGACAGGGACTAACTATGGCTACACCTTC.

In this sample, this clone turned up once. V gene TRBV27 combines with J gene TRBJ1-5, with 7 nucleotides matching TRBD1. This CDR3 has 13 amino acids. Germline loops: CDR1 MNHEY, CDR2 SMNVEV (reference sequence). The J segment lost 4 bases and the V segment lost 6 bases, leaving 3 bases of the junction unmatched. The CDR3, as DNA: TGTGCCAGCAGGCCGGACAGGAATCAGCCCCAGCATTTT. Protein: CASRPDRNQPQHF.

A few counts support this clone. V gene TRBV7-8 combines with J gene TRBJ1-4; possible D gene TRBD1, 6 bases. Trimming cost V 5 bases and J 4 bases, with 17 bases left between them. CDR1 SGHVS and CDR2 FQNEAQ come from the germline V gene. CDR3 length equals 16 residues. CDR3 bases: TGTGCCAGCAGCCGAGATACAGGGACGATTAATGAAAAACTGTTTTTT. It yields the protein CASSRDTGTINEKLFF.

This chain links TRBV29-1 with TRBJ1-4; TRBD1 is a possible D gene (5 bases). Germline V gives CDR1 SQVTM, CDR2 ANQGSEA. The CDR3 extends over 13 amino acids. Deletions cut 8 bases from V and 4 bases from J, with 14 bases between. Here the CDR3 DNA reads TGCAGCACACAAGGGGAGGGTAATGAAAAACTGTTTTTT. This gives the protein CSTQGEGNEKLFF.

This clone was seen repeatedly, ten times or more. Other DNA sequences from this sample encode an identical CDR3 as well. This chain connects TRBV29-1 to TRBJ2-1; TRBD2 agrees at 8 bases. The germline V gene has CDR1 SQVTM and CDR2 ANQGSEA. V lost 5 bases and J lost 0; bases outside the gene matches: 0. CDR3 size: 13 residues. DNA of the CDR3: TGCAGCGTTAGCGGGAGCTCCTACAATGAGCAGTTCTTC. Translating it yields CSVSGSSYNEQFF.

V and J are TRBV6-5 and TRBJ1-1; TRBD1 matches at 7 bases. J gave up 6 bases and V 6 bases, and 10 bases lay outside the gene matches. Germline V lookup: CDR1 MNHEY, CDR2 SVGAGI. The CDR3 loop spans 14 amino acids. CDR3 residues: CASRPGQEGAEAFF. The CDR3, as DNA: TGTGCCAGCAGACCCGGACAGGAAGGCGCTGAAGCTTTCTTT.

This clone was recorded a few times. The chain links TRBV4-2 to TRBJ2-2, with D unresolved. Trimming shortened V by 4 bases and J by 1 base, and 10 bases separated the two germline ends. The germline CDR1 and CDR2 sequences are LGHNA and YNFKEQ. The CDR3 has 15 residues. The CDR3 protein is CASSREAQNTGELFF. CDR3 nucleotide sequence: TGTGCCAGCAGCCGAGAAGCCCAGAACACCGGGGAGCTGTTTTTT.

The rearrangement joins TRBV18 to TRBJ2-2; TRBD2 aligns across 8 bases. This CDR3 has 15 residues. The V gene's germline CDR1 is KGHSH and CDR2 LQKENI. V was pared by 3 bases and J by 6 bases, with 6 bases of the junction left unmatched. In DNA form, the CDR3 reads TGTGCCAGCTCACCGCCTCCAGCGGGAGCCGGGGAGCTGTTTTTT. This translates into CASSPPPAGAGELFF.

This chain joins TRBV28 and TRBJ1-5, with D maybe TRBD1 (5 bases). This CDR3 contains 14 residues. CDR1 and CDR2 from the germline V gene are MDHEN and SYDVKM. V lost 3 bases to trimming and J lost 7 bases, with 13 bases between them. The CDR3 bases are TGTGCCAGCAGTTTCTGGGAGGGGAAGCAGCCCCAGCATTTT. It specifies CASSFWEGKQPQHF. The full variable domain, with the rest looked up from reference TRBV28 and TRBJ1-5, is DVKVTQSSRYLVKRTGEKVFLECVQDMDHENMFWYRQDPGLGLRLIYFSYDVKMKEKGDIPEGYSVSREKKERFSLILESASTNQTSMYLCASSFWEGKQPQHFGDGTRLSIL.

The sample holds a few counts of this clone. The chain recombines TRBV7-9 with TRBJ1-3, with 9 bases aligning to TRBD1. The length of the CDR3 is 16 residues. CDR1 and CDR2 (germline): SEHNR, FQNEAQ (reference sequence). V trimming: 1 base; J trimming: 4 bases; junction bases outside the gene matches: 5. The CDR3 region is CASSLEGTGRGNTIYF. CDR3 nucleotides: TGTGCCAGCAGCTTAGAGGGGACAGGGAGAGGAAACACCATATATTTT.

Only a few counts were recorded for this clone. The chain couples TRBV28 to TRBJ2-2; D is unresolved. This CDR3 spans 17 amino acids. In germline, CDR1 is MDHEN, CDR2 SYDVKM. Trimming left V 6 bases short and J 0 bases short, with 17 bases between. The DNA for the CDR3 is TGTGCCAGCAGACTGACACGGATTTCCACGAACACCGGGGAGCTGTTTTTT. It translates to CASRLTRISTNTGELFF.

The V and J genes are TRBV27 and TRBJ2-1, with TRBD2 as a possible D gene (7 bases). Trimming pared 6 bases from V and 0 bases from J, leaving 15 bases between. Germline V CDR1 and CDR2: MNHEY, SMNVEV (reference sequence). The CDR3 is 16 residues long. In nucleotides, the CDR3 is TGTGCCAGCAGGATAGGGGGGGAAAGCTCCTACAATGAGCAGTTCTTC. Amino acid sequence: CASRIGGESSYNEQFF.

The chain combines TRBV7-9 with TRBJ2-1, with 11 bases aligning to TRBD2. V was clipped by 2 bases and J by 8 bases; unmatched bases: 2. The germline gives CDR1 SEHNR, CDR2 FQNEAQ (reference sequence). This CDR3 region has 14 residues. CDR3 sequence reads: CASSLTSGSYEQFF. The CDR3 nucleotides are TGTGCCAGCAGCTTAACTAGCGGGAGTTATGAGCAGTTCTTC.

In its sample, this clone was seen a few times. The chain's CDR3 is CASSRGEDYGYTF. The CDR3 bases are TGTGCCAGCAGCCGGGGGGAGGACTATGGCTACACCTTC. The genes are TRBV7-2 and TRBJ1-2, with a tentative D call TRBD1 (5 bases). CDR1 and CDR2 from the germline V gene are SGHTA and FQGNSA. Trimming took off 5 bases at V and 3 bases at J, with 10 bases between the two ends. The CDR3 sequence is 13 residues long.

The genes are TRBV30 and TRBJ1-4; D is unresolved. Germline V gene data show CDR1 as GTSNPN and CDR2 as SVGIG (reference sequence). V was shortened by 2 bases and J by 0 bases, with 10 bases between the two germline ends. CDR3 size: 15 residues. CDR3 sequence: CAWSSGSATNEKLFF. CDR3 coding DNA: TGTGCCTGGAGTTCCGGAAGCGCAACTAATGAAAAACTGTTTTTT.

This clone was seen only once. The gene calls are TRBV28 and TRBJ2-5, with D possibly TRBD1 on 6 matching bases. Germline V gene lookup returns CDR1 MDHEN and CDR2 SYDVKM. V shed 1 base and J shed 5 bases, with 20 bases lying between them. The CDR3 runs to 17 residues. CDR3 DNA: TGTGCCAGCAGTTTATACTTGATTCCAGGGGTTGGGGAGACCCAGTACTTC. Translation gives CASSLYLIPGVGETQYF.

This clone was observed a handful of times. The genes are TRBV19 and TRBJ2-2, with 10 positions matching TRBD2. The germline V gene has CDR1 LNHDA and CDR2 SQIVND (reference sequence). After removal of 5 bases from V and 6 bases from J, the junction contained 15 bases not matched to a gene. This CDR3 spans 18 amino acids. CDR3 DNA: TGTGCCAGTAGTGACTCCGGGACTAGCGCCCCGTTTTCCGGGGAGCTGTTTTTT. This sequence encodes CASSDSGTSAPFSGELFF.

This clone was seen a handful of times. Here the CDR3 DNA reads TGTGCCTGGAGTGTCCGGCGGGCGAACACTGAAGCTTTCTTT. This sequence encodes CAWSVRRANTEAFF. This sequence joins TRBV30 and TRBJ1-1; D gene ambiguous. This CDR3 has 14 residues. Germline V gives CDR1 GTSNPN, CDR2 SVGIG (reference sequence). With 0 bases removed from V and 1 base from J, the gap between germline ends came to 9 bases.

The V gene is TRBV28, the J gene TRBJ1-4; 8 nucleotides match TRBD1. With V trimmed by 5 bases and J by 4 bases, 6 bases remained unmatched. Germline lookup yields CDR1 MDHEN and CDR2 SYDVKM. The length of the CDR3 is 15 residues. CDR3 nucleotide sequence: TGTGCCAGCAGTGGAGGAGGACAGGGTAATGAAAAACTGTTTTTT. Amino acid sequence: CASSGGGQGNEKLFF. Combining the CDR3 with reference TRBV28 and TRBJ1-4 gives the whole variable domain DVKVTQSSRYLVKRTGEKVFLECVQDMDHENMFWYRQDPGLGLRLIYFSYDVKMKEKGDIPEGYSVSREKKERFSLILESASTNQTSMYLCASSGGGQGNEKLFFGSGTQLSVL.

The chain's CDR3 is CASRQGTGNTDTQYF. The CDR3 coding sequence is TGTGCCAGCAGACAAGGGACAGGGAACACAGATACGCAGTATTTT. This chain links TRBV6-6 with TRBJ2-3; TRBD1 matches 9 bases. This CDR3 spans 15 amino acids. CDR1 is MNHNY and CDR2 is SVGAGI in the germline V gene (reference sequence). The trim removed 6 bases at V and 2 bases at J, leaving 6 bases unmatched.

This clone was seen more than once but under ten times. V and J are TRBV6-1 and TRBJ2-7, with TRBD2 matching over 12 bases. CDR3 length: 15 residues. V trimming: 5 bases; J trimming: 7 bases; junction bases outside the gene matches: 9. In germline, CDR1 is MNHNS, CDR2 SASEGT. CDR3 amino acids: CASSRRLAGAREQYF. CDR3 bases: TGTGCCAGCAGTCGCAGACTAGCGGGAGCCCGGGAGCAGTACTTC.

This clone was seen a few times. This rearrangement joins TRBV27 to TRBJ1-2; D is unclear. The CDR3 has 14 residues. V was pared by 2 bases and J by 8 bases, with 15 bases between. Germline V gene data show CDR1 as MNHEY and CDR2 as SMNVEV (reference sequence). As DNA, the CDR3 is TGTGCCAGCAGTTTAACCGGGAGTATGGGCGGCTACACCTTC. Its translation is CASSLTGSMGGYTF.

This sequence joins TRBV6-6 and TRBJ2-7; D gene uncertain. Germline assignment: CDR1 MNHNY and CDR2 SVGAGI (reference sequence). Trimming pared 4 bases from V and 2 bases from J, leaving 12 bases between. The length of the CDR3 is 14 residues. The CDR3 DNA reads TGTGCCAGCAGTTCGCTAGTCCAAACCTACGAGCAGTACTTC. Translated: CASSSLVQTYEQYF.

The rearrangement joins TRBV6-5 to TRBJ2-2, with 8 bases identical to TRBD2. The CDR3 totals 13 residues. Germline-derived CDR1 and CDR2 are MNHEY and SVGAGI. Germline trimming cut 7 bases from V and 5 bases from J; bases unmatched to any gene: 3. The CDR3 loop is CASTGGGTGELFF. The CDR3 nucleotides read TGTGCCAGCACCGGGGGGGGGACCGGGGAGCTGTTTTTT.

This clone came up a few times. The sample contains more than one DNA sequence encoding this CDR3. The chain couples TRBV7-2 to TRBJ1-1, with D perhaps matching TRBD1 (6 bases). The CDR3 has 14 amino acids. V lost 0 bases and J lost 2, with 7 bases in between. The germline V gene encodes CDR1 SGHTA and CDR2 FQGNSA. CDR3 loop: CASSLAGGNTEAFF. The CDR3 DNA reads as TGTGCCAGCAGCTTAGCAGGGGGTAACACTGAAGCTTTCTTT.

This clone was observed a few times. The gene calls are TRBV7-3 and TRBJ2-5; D not resolved. Per germline, CDR1 SGHTA and CDR2 FQGTGA. Trimming cost V 4 bases and J 3 bases, with 9 bases left between them. There are 13 residues in the CDR3. Written as DNA, the CDR3 is TGTGCCAGCAGCTCCAGAGGCGAAGAGACCCAGTACTTC. Translation gives CASSSRGEETQYF. Drawing the rest from reference TRBV7-3 and TRBJ2-5, the complete variable domain is GAGVSQTPSNKVTEKGKYVELRCDPISGHTALYWYRQSLGQGPEFLIYFQGTGAADDSGLPNDRFFAVRPEGSVSTLKIQRTERGDSAVYLCASSSRGEETQYFGPGTRLLVL.